These 32 T cell receptor beta chains came from one sample sequenced in a study of blood T cell repertoires in COVID-19. Here immunoSEQ multiplex PCR was the method, and the copy in TCRdb shows in-frame clones only, minus some. This sample carries some 450,000 clones, more than 70% of them seen once, and the ten largest clones take roughly 13%. The sequenced sample was peripheral blood. The receptor source for this set is a woman between 50 and 59 years old with COVID-19, enrolled during active disease.

V is TRBV7-2 and J is TRBJ1-4; tentatively, D is TRBD1 (6 bases). The germline gives CDR1 SGHTA, CDR2 FQGNSA. The V end lost 5 bases, the J end lost 13 bases, and 14 bases lay between the germline ends. The CDR3 sequence is 12 residues long. The CDR3 DNA follows: TGTGCCAGCAGCGCAATGACAGGTAGACTGTTTTTT. Its translation is CASSAMTGRLFF.

This clone was detected a few times. The chain has TRBV2 and TRBJ2-7; 9 nucleotides line up with TRBD2. The CDR3 totals 14 residues. After removal of 7 bases from V and 6 bases from J, the junction contained 10 bases not matched to a gene. Germline assignment: CDR1 SNHLY and CDR2 FYNNEI. Here the CDR3 reads CASKGSGTSREQYF. Written as DNA, the CDR3 is TGTGCCAGCAAGGGTAGTGGGACTAGCCGCGAGCAGTACTTC.

This sequence joins TRBV6-5 and TRBJ1-4; 7 bases fit TRBD1. Germline CDR1 reads MNHEY; CDR2 reads SVGAGI. J gave up 3 bases and V 6 bases, and 1 base lay outside the gene matches. This CDR3 has 13 amino acids. This chain's CDR3 is CASRGQSNEKLFF. CDR3 nucleotides: TGTGCCAGCAGGGGACAGTCTAATGAAAAACTGTTTTTT.

The chain has TRBV11-2 and TRBJ2-7; D call uncertain. V was pared by 2 bases and J by 4 bases, with 12 bases between. Germline CDR1 reads SGHAT; CDR2 reads FQNNGV. The CDR3 extends over 14 amino acids. This chain's CDR3 is CASSLTQVEYEQYF. The CDR3 DNA reads as TGTGCCAGCAGCTTAACCCAGGTCGAGTACGAGCAGTACTTC.

Only one count was recorded for this clone. One junction end disagrees with the germline gene, perhaps due to a read error. The V and J genes are TRBV15 and TRBJ2-7; 8 bases line up with TRBD2. Germline V gene lookup returns CDR1 LNHNV and CDR2 YYDKDF (reference sequence). The CDR3 covers 14 residues. The CDR3 reads CATSRDRGLESSDF. CDR3 sequence (DNA): TGTGCCACCAGCAGAGATAGGGGACTAGAATCGTCGGACTTC.

This sequence joins TRBV6-5 and TRBJ1-3; a possible D gene is TRBD1 (5 bases). Germline CDR1 is MNHEY and CDR2 is SVGAGI. V lost 6 bases, J lost 0 bases, and 12 bases lay in between. The CDR3 is 15 amino acids. The CDR3 loop reads CASRQQGNSGNTIYF. The CDR3 DNA follows: TGTGCCAGCAGGCAGCAGGGCAACTCTGGAAACACCATATATTTT.

The CDR3 DNA sequence: TGTGCCAGCAGTTCGGCCCGGGCTGAAGCTTTCTTT. This encodes CASSSARAEAFF. The chain joins TRBV12-3 or TRBV12-4 to TRBJ1-1; unclear D gene. The CDR3 is made up of 12 amino acids. Trimming cost V 4 bases and J 6 bases, with 9 bases left between them.

The chain employs TRBV5-1 and TRBJ2-7, with TRBD2 matching 15 bases. From germline, CDR1 is SGHRS and CDR2 YFSETQ. The CDR3 consists of 18 residues. With 0 bases clipped from V and 7 bases from J, the junction kept 11 bases outside the gene matches. Here the CDR3 DNA reads TGCGCCAGCAGCTTGGCCGTGGCAGGACTAGCGGGGGGGAAAGAGCAGTACTTC. It codes for CASSLAVAGLAGGKEQYF.

V gene TRBV5-4 combines with J gene TRBJ2-5; a possible D gene is TRBD2 (5 bases). CDR3 length equals 14 residues. V lost 0 bases, J lost 3 bases, and 9 bases lay in between. Germline values: CDR1 SGHNT, CDR2 YYREEE (reference sequence). CDR3 in DNA: TGTGCCAGCAGCTTGGGTTCAGCGGAAGAGACCCAGTACTTC. This sequence encodes CASSLGSAEETQYF.

This chain connects TRBV24-1 to TRBJ1-6, with 7 nucleotides matching TRBD1. This CDR3 comprises 16 residues. Germline-derived CDR1 and CDR2 are KGHDR and SFDVKD. V trimming: 2 bases; J trimming: 7 bases; junction bases outside the gene matches: 7. The DNA of the CDR3 is TGTGCCACCAGTGATTCGGGGGCCAGGGGGAATTCACCCCTCCACTTT. Translation gives CATSDSGARGNSPLHF.

This chain links TRBV3-1 (or the pseudogene TRBV3-2) with TRBJ1-6; D gene ambiguous. V was trimmed by 3 bases and J by 0 bases, leaving 12 bases between them. This CDR3 has 17 amino acids. Per the germline V gene, CDR1 is LGHDT and CDR2 is YNNKEL (reference sequence). The CDR3: CASSQGSQSSYNSPLHF. As DNA, the CDR3 is TGTGCCAGCAGCCAGGGCTCACAGAGCTCCTATAATTCACCCCTCCACTTT.

The V gene is TRBV20-1, the J gene TRBJ2-2; D might be TRBD2 (5 bases). Trimming stripped 3 bases from V and 3 bases from J, with 11 bases between. The length of the CDR3 is 14 residues. Germline-derived CDR1 and CDR2 are DFQATT and SNEGSKA (reference sequence). CDR3 in amino acids: CSASKTSDTGELFF. DNA for the CDR3: TGCAGTGCTAGTAAAACTAGTGACACCGGGGAGCTGTTTTTT.

The J gene is TRBJ2-1, the V gene TRBV6-1; 9 nucleotides match TRBD1. Germline V gene lookup returns CDR1 MNHNS and CDR2 SASEGT. The J segment lost 4 bases and the V segment lost 4 bases, leaving 8 bases of the junction unmatched. The CDR3 is 16 residues long. CDR3 DNA: TGTGCCAGCAGTGGAACCGGGACAGGGCCTTACAATGAGCAGTTCTTC. Translation gives CASSGTGTGPYNEQFF.

J is TRBJ2-7 and V is TRBV5-1, with TRBD1 identical over 7 bases. The CDR3 contains 15 residues. The junction had 9 bases not matched to a gene; V was cut back by 2 bases and J by 4 bases. Germline CDR1 is SGHRS and CDR2 is YFSETQ. In DNA form, the CDR3 reads TGCGCCAGCAGCTTAGGGGCAGGGGGAAAGTACGAGCAGTACTTC. Its translation: CASSLGAGGKYEQYF.

V gene TRBV19 combines with J gene TRBJ1-6, with TRBD1 as a possible D gene (5 bases). The CDR3 spans 17 residues. Germline lookup yields CDR1 LNHDA and CDR2 SQIVND (reference sequence). Trimming left V 5 bases short and J 3 bases short, with 17 bases between. The CDR3 here is CASSLQRQNLYNSPLHF. DNA for the CDR3: TGTGCCAGTAGTCTCCAGAGACAGAACCTCTATAATTCACCCCTCCACTTT.

The V and J genes are TRBV7-6 and TRBJ2-3; 12 bases line up with TRBD2. Germline V gene sequence: CDR1 SGHVS, CDR2 FNYEAQ. The CDR3 is made up of 16 amino acids. With V trimmed by 5 bases and J by 1 base, 4 bases remained unmatched. The CDR3 nucleotides are TGTGCCAGCAGCGGTCTAGCGGGGGGGGGCACAGATACGCAGTATTTT. Translated: CASSGLAGGGTDTQYF.

The V and J genes are TRBV9 and TRBJ1-2, with 9 bases lining up with TRBD1. The CDR3 is 16 amino acids. V shed 3 bases, J shed 1 base, and the junction held 7 bases outside the gene matches. From germline, CDR1 is SGDLS and CDR2 YYNGEE. CDR3 sequence (DNA): TGTGCCAGCAGCGGCCTGACAGGGGGAAGTAACTATGGCTACACCTTC. Its protein product is CASSGLTGGSNYGYTF.

This clone was observed a handful of times. CDR3 DNA sequence: TGTGCCAGCAGTGAATTGAGAGCCCAGTACTTC. This codes for CASSELRAQYF. V is TRBV6-1 and J is TRBJ2-5; D is unclear. Per the germline V gene, CDR1 is MNHNS and CDR2 is SASEGT. V lost 2 bases to trimming and J lost 9 bases, with 7 bases between them. The CDR3 length is 11 residues.

As to this clone: Other DNA sequences from this sample encode an identical CDR3 as well. The genes are TRBV29-1 and TRBJ1-1, with TRBD1 identical over 7 bases. Trimming took 7 bases from V and 1 from J; bases not matched to a gene: 3. The CDR3 totals 12 residues. From germline, CDR1 is SQVTM and CDR2 ANQGSEA. Here the CDR3 DNA reads TGCAGCGCCGGACAGGCGAACACTGAAGCTTTCTTT. Encoded protein: CSAGQANTEAFF.

The genes are TRBV12-5 and TRBJ1-5; D is unresolved. Germline V gives CDR1 LGHNT, CDR2 FRNRAP. This CDR3 has 16 residues. Trimming stripped 6 bases from V and 4 bases from J, with 19 bases between. The CDR3 region is CASGPEGGLANQPQHF. Here the CDR3 DNA reads TGTGCTAGTGGCCCTGAAGGAGGGCTAGCAAATCAGCCCCAGCATTTT.

The V gene is TRBV2, the J gene TRBJ1-5; D is possibly TRBD1 (6 bases). In germline, CDR1 is SNHLY, CDR2 FYNNEI. V lost 6 bases, J lost 7 bases, and 13 bases lay in between. The CDR3 runs to 13 residues. The DNA of the CDR3 is TGTGCCAGCAGGAGGGAAGGGGGACAGCCCCAGCATTTT. This gives the protein CASRREGGQPQHF.

This chain joins TRBV5-6 and TRBJ1-5, with D possibly being TRBD1 (6 bases). Per the germline V gene, CDR1 is SGHDT and CDR2 is YYEEEE. V shed 3 bases and J shed 4 bases, with 14 bases lying between them. The CDR3 covers 15 residues. As DNA, the CDR3 is TGTGCCAGCAGCTGGCGGGGGGCGCAAAATCAGCCCCAGCATTTT. Translating gives CASSWRGAQNQPQHF.

This chain uses TRBV28 with TRBJ1-2; 9 bases match TRBD1. Germline lookup yields CDR1 MDHEN and CDR2 SYDVKM. CDR3 length equals 13 residues. Losses at the gene ends were 5 bases for V and 4 bases for J; bases not matched to a gene: 2. CDR3 nucleotides: TGTGCCAGCAGTGCGACAGGGGGCTATGGCTACACCTTC. This encodes CASSATGGYGYTF.

The V call is TRBV4-1, the J call TRBJ1-2, with D perhaps matching TRBD1 (5 bases). V lost 4 bases and J lost 4, with 16 bases in between. The CDR3 is made up of 15 amino acids. Looked up from germline, CDR1 is MGHRA and CDR2 is YSYEKL. The CDR3 DNA reads TGCGCCAGCAGCCTGCTCGGGGGGGGAGGCTATGGCTACACCTTC. It translates to CASSLLGGGGYGYTF.

This clone has just a few counts. The chain combines TRBV5-1 with TRBJ1-2; 9 bases agree with TRBD1. The CDR3 consists of 13 residues. CDR1 is SGHRS and CDR2 is YFSETQ in the germline V gene. V dropped 5 bases and J dropped 6; count of bases not matched to a gene: 5. The CDR3 here is CASRGTGYNGYTF. As DNA, the CDR3 is TGCGCCAGCAGAGGGACAGGGTATAATGGCTACACCTTC. Together with reference TRBV5-1 and TRBJ1-2, the CDR3 gives the full variable domain: KAGVTQTPRYLIKTRGQQVTLSCSPISGHRSVSWYQQTPGQGLQFLFEYFSETQRNKGNFPGRFSGRQFSNSRSEMNVSTLELGDSALYLCASRGTGYNGYTFGSGTRLTVV.

CDR3 region: CASSPGLPAGGPGELFF. CDR3 DNA: TGTGCCAGCAGCCCTGGACTCCCAGCGGGGGGGCCCGGGGAGCTGTTTTTT. The gene calls are TRBV5-4 and TRBJ2-2; 10 nucleotides agree with TRBD2. The CDR3 runs 17 residues. Germline V gene sequence: CDR1 SGHNT, CDR2 YYREEE (reference sequence). V shed 4 bases and J 6 bases; nucleotides not matched to a gene: 12.

This clone showed up just once. The chain has TRBV2 and TRBJ1-4; D gene ambiguous. CDR1 is SNHLY, CDR2 FYNNEI, per germline. This CDR3 is built from 14 residues. Trimming removed 4 bases at V and 4 bases at J, with 10 bases between. The CDR3 nucleotides are TGTGCCAGCAGTGGATTACGGGGTAATGAAAAACTGTTTTTT. This gives the protein CASSGLRGNEKLFF. Variable domain in full (rest from reference TRBV2 and TRBJ1-4): EPEVTQTPSHQVTQMGQEVILRCVPISNHLYFYWYRQILGQKVEFLVSFYNNEISEKSEIFDDQFSVERPDGSNFTLKIRSTKLEDSAMYFCASSGLRGNEKLFFGSGTQLSVL.

This rearrangement joins TRBV12-3 or TRBV12-4 to TRBJ1-5, with TRBD1 as a possible D gene (5 bases). CDR3 length: 13 residues. Trimming removed 2 bases from V and 6 bases from J, with 8 bases in between. This chain's CDR3 is CASSLRGRQPQHF. The CDR3 DNA reads TGTGCCAGCAGTTTAAGGGGTCGTCAGCCCCAGCATTTT.

The chain joins TRBV10-3 to TRBJ2-5; 8 nucleotides line up with TRBD1. The germline gives CDR1 ENHRY, CDR2 SYGVKD. The CDR3 runs to 17 residues. V shed 4 bases and J 5 bases; nucleotides not matched to a gene: 15. The CDR3 here is CAISGETGVFEWETQYF. The CDR3 nucleotides read TGTGCCATCAGTGGTGAGACAGGGGTTTTCGAGTGGGAGACCCAGTACTTC.

This sequence joins TRBV5-6 and TRBJ2-1; D is possibly TRBD1 (6 bases). Trimming pared 0 bases from V and 10 bases from J, leaving 20 bases between. This CDR3 contains 16 residues. Germline V gene data show CDR1 as SGHDT and CDR2 as YYEEEE. The CDR3 sequence: CASSLVGAGMVKEQFF. DNA of the CDR3: TGTGCCAGCAGCTTGGTGGGGGCCGGGATGGTAAAGGAGCAGTTCTTC.

In the case of this clone: The sample carries other DNA sequences with the same CDR3. V gene TRBV9 combines with J gene TRBJ2-1; 8 positions agree with TRBD2. Germline V gene lookup returns CDR1 SGDLS and CDR2 YYNGEE. Trimming cost V 0 bases and J 6 bases; bases outside gene matches: 2. This CDR3 has 14 residues. The CDR3 bases are TGTGCCAGCAGCGTAGGCGGGGGGTCCAATGAGCAGTTCTTC. Amino acid sequence: CASSVGGGSNEQFF.

The chain combines TRBV4-1 with TRBJ2-1; 7 bases agree with TRBD1. The CDR3 contains 15 residues. The V and J ends lost 0 bases and 3 bases, in that order; junction bases with no gene match: 2. The germline V gene has CDR1 MGHRA and CDR2 YSYEKL. The CDR3 spells CASSQDRDSYNEQFF. CDR3 nucleotide sequence: TGCGCCAGCAGCCAAGACCGGGACAGCTACAATGAGCAGTTCTTC.